These 6 T cell receptor beta chains were all obtained from the same sample, sequenced in a study of blood T cell repertoires in COVID-19 (TCRdb year 2020). The library was prepared using the immunoSEQ multiplex PCR assay. What TCRdb holds here is the immuneACCESS table cut down to in-frame rearrangements. Part of the clones is not present; checked against another copy, under half of the missing clones reflect an unresolved V gene, and the others are unexplained. The sample table holds more than 250,000 clones, of which more than 70% were seen once. Of the sample, 1.2% is held by the ten largest clones. The specimen was peripheral blood. The receptor source for this set is a woman between 45 and 65 years old with acute or convalescent COVID-19.

The genes are TRBV4-1 and TRBJ2-1, with 10 bases aligning to TRBD2. CDR1 and CDR2 (germline): MGHRA, YSYEKL. J was trimmed by 7 bases and V by 4 bases; bases with no gene match: 7. There are 15 residues in the CDR3. As DNA, the CDR3 is TGCGCCAGCAGCCCAGCGGGGGGGAATGGTAATGAGCAGTTCTTC. Translating it yields CASSPAGGNGNEQFF.

Here the CDR3 reads CASSFTDRPNEKLFF. CDR3 sequence (DNA): TGCGCCAGCAGCTTTACAGACAGGCCTAATGAAAAACTGTTTTTT. V is TRBV5-1 and J is TRBJ1-4; possible D gene TRBD1, 6 bases. Germline V gives CDR1 SGHRS, CDR2 YFSETQ. The CDR3 has 15 residues. V lost 2 bases, J lost 3 bases, and 11 bases lay in between.

The chain employs TRBV7-6 and TRBJ2-2; D is possibly TRBD2 (5 bases). CDR1 is SGHVS, CDR2 FNYEAQ, per germline. This CDR3 comprises 16 residues. The V gene lost 5 bases and the J gene lost 0 bases, with 13 bases spanning the gap. CDR3 in amino acids: CASSHRDGSNTGELFF. The CDR3 nucleotides are TGTGCCAGCAGCCACCGGGATGGGTCGAACACCGGGGAGCTGTTTTTT.

The rearrangement links TRBV5-6 to TRBJ1-6; TRBD1 aligns across 9 bases. This CDR3 comprises 17 residues. V lost 0 bases to trimming and J lost 9 bases; unmatched junction nucleotides: 10. The germline V gene encodes CDR1 SGHDT and CDR2 YYEEEE. CDR3 residues: CASSLAFSGTGSSPLHF. The CDR3 region has the DNA TGTGCCAGCAGCTTGGCTTTCTCCGGGACAGGGAGTTCACCCCTCCACTTT.

The chain has TRBV9 and TRBJ1-2, with D possibly matching TRBD1 (6 bases). This CDR3 is 16 amino acids long. Germline CDR1 and CDR2: SGDLS and YYNGEE. Deletions cut 0 bases from V and 0 bases from J, with 12 bases between. The CDR3 here is CASSVVGTLTNYGYTF. As DNA, the CDR3 is TGTGCCAGCAGCGTAGTGGGGACACTAACTAACTATGGCTACACCTTC.

The rearrangement joins TRBV4-1 to TRBJ2-1, with 8 positions matching TRBD1. This CDR3 is 14 amino acids long. Germline CDR1 is MGHRA and CDR2 is YSYEKL. The V gene end was trimmed by 4 bases and the J gene end by 5 bases; junction bases not matched to a gene: 4. CDR3 bases: TGCGCCAGCAGCCTCAGGGGGCCAAACAATGAGCAGTTCTTC. This codes for CASSLRGPNNEQFF.